Below are 18 T cell receptor beta chains sequenced from a single sample in a study of cytomegalovirus exposure and HLA in healthy donors. Assay: immunoSEQ multiplex PCR; the TCRdb copy retains only in-frame clones and omits some. This sample has about 160,000 clones, with 86% found just once. Input material: PBMCs. The source of these receptors is a woman under 30 in good health and CMV-seronegative.

This chain links TRBV19 with TRBJ1-2, with 7 positions matching TRBD1. Germline loops: CDR1 LNHDA, CDR2 SQIVND (reference sequence). The CDR3 length is 13 residues. V was pared by 11 bases and J by 2 bases, with 8 bases of the junction left unmatched. The CDR3 DNA reads as TGTGCCGGATACAGGGGACTGAACTATGGCTACACCTTC. Its protein is CAGYRGLNYGYTF. The full variable domain, with the rest looked up from reference TRBV19 and TRBJ1-2, is DGGITQSPKYLFRKEGQNVTLSCEQNLNHDAMYWYRQDPGQGLRLIYYSQIVNDFQKGDIAEGYSVSREKKESFPLTVTSAQKNPTAFYLCAGYRGLNYGYTFGSGTRLTVV.

The V gene is TRBV6-6, the J gene TRBJ1-4; no definite D call. From germline, CDR1 is MNHNY and CDR2 SVGAGI (reference sequence). This CDR3 has 14 amino acids. Trimming cost V 2 bases and J 4 bases, with 8 bases left between them. CDR3 in amino acids: CASSYLDGNEKLFF. CDR3 sequence (DNA): TGTGCCAGCAGTTACCTAGACGGTAATGAAAAACTGTTTTTT.

The count of this clone is one. The chain couples TRBV5-4 to TRBJ1-1; weak D call: TRBD1 (5 bases). Trimming took 0 bases from V and 2 from J, leaving 8 bases between them. The CDR3 extends over 14 amino acids. Looked up from germline, CDR1 is SGHNT and CDR2 is YYREEE (reference sequence). The chain's CDR3 is CASSLDRLNTEAFF. The DNA of the CDR3 is TGTGCCAGCAGCTTGGACAGGCTCAACACTGAAGCTTTCTTT.

The gene calls are TRBV30 and TRBJ2-5; 9 positions agree with TRBD1. Germline V gene sequence: CDR1 GTSNPN, CDR2 SVGIG (reference sequence). The length of the CDR3 is 15 residues. The J segment lost 1 base and the V segment lost 1 base, leaving 4 bases of the junction unmatched. CDR3 bases: TGTGCCTGGAGTGGTAACAGGGGGCCCCAAGAGACCCAGTACTTC. As protein: CAWSGNRGPQETQYF.

The chain is built from TRBV11-2 and TRBJ1-4; maybe TRBD1 (5 bases). The V end lost 3 bases, the J end lost 3 bases, and 17 bases lay between the germline ends. The CDR3 spans 17 residues. Per the germline V gene, CDR1 is SGHAT and CDR2 is FQNNGV. CDR3 region: CASSLNGGGLANEKLFF. The CDR3 DNA reads TGTGCCAGCAGCTTGAATGGGGGGGGTCTTGCTAATGAAAAACTGTTTTTT.

The genes are TRBV18 and TRBJ1-2; D possibly corresponds to TRBD1 (5 bases). Trimming shortened V by 1 base and J by 3 bases, and 15 bases separated the two germline ends. The length of the CDR3 is 16 residues. Germline CDR1 is KGHSH and CDR2 is LQKENI. The CDR3 bases are TGTGCCAGCTCACCACGATCGGGAGGAGGGGACTATGGCTACACCTTC. Its protein product is CASSPRSGGGDYGYTF.

The chain employs TRBV7-2 and TRBJ2-3; 13 nucleotides align to TRBD2. This CDR3 has 17 residues. Germline-derived CDR1 and CDR2 are SGHTA and FQGNSA. J gave up 4 bases and V 5 bases, and 9 bases lay outside the gene matches. The CDR3 is CASSIKWTSGRPDTQYF. The CDR3 DNA is TGTGCCAGCAGCATAAAATGGACTAGCGGGAGACCAGATACGCAGTATTTT.

CDR3 protein: CASSQGASVIPGEQFF. The CDR3 DNA reads as TGCGCCAGCAGCCAAGGGGCGAGCGTTATTCCGGGAGAGCAGTTCTTC. The chain has TRBV4-3 and TRBJ2-1, with D possibly being TRBD2 (5 bases). The CDR3 has 16 residues. Germline V lookup: CDR1 LGHNA, CDR2 YSLEER. Trimming shortened V by 1 base and J by 10 bases, and 20 bases separated the two germline ends.

This clone was counted a single time. V is TRBV2 and J is TRBJ2-7, with TRBD2 as a possible D gene (6 bases). Germline lookup yields CDR1 SNHLY and CDR2 FYNNEI. V shed 8 bases and J shed 6 bases, with 14 bases lying between them. The CDR3 extends over 12 amino acids. CDR3 region: CASEPGTSEQYF. The CDR3 DNA is TGTGCCAGCGAACCCGGGACTTCCGAGCAGTACTTC.

The chain employs TRBV10-3 and TRBJ2-3, with 11 bases matching TRBD2. The trim removed 4 bases at V and 3 bases at J, leaving 3 bases unmatched. This CDR3 spans 15 amino acids. Germline V gene lookup returns CDR1 ENHRY and CDR2 SYGVKD. CDR3 in amino acids: CAISGGLADTDTQYF. For the CDR3, the DNA is TGTGCCATCAGTGGGGGACTAGCGGATACAGATACGCAGTATTTT.

This chain joins TRBV4-1 and TRBJ1-5; 8 nucleotides agree with TRBD1. The CDR3 loop spans 15 amino acids. Germline assignment: CDR1 MGHRA and CDR2 YSYEKL. Trimming removed 4 bases from V and 4 bases from J; junction bases left unmatched: 6. In nucleotides, the CDR3 is TGCGCCAGCAGCCCGAGAGACAGGGGTAATCAGCCCCAGCATTTT. Its protein product is CASSPRDRGNQPQHF.

This clone was seen more than once but under ten times. J is TRBJ1-1 and V is TRBV27; perhaps TRBD1 as D (6 bases). Between the trimmed V and J ends, which lost 9 bases and 5 bases, there was a span of 10 bases. CDR1 and CDR2 (germline): MNHEY, SMNVEV (reference sequence). The CDR3 runs 11 residues. The CDR3 region is CASAGETEAFF. The CDR3 coding sequence is TGTGCCAGTGCAGGGGAAACTGAAGCTTTCTTT.

This clone was seen only once. The V gene is TRBV19, the J gene TRBJ1-4, with 9 bases fitting TRBD1. Germline lookup yields CDR1 LNHDA and CDR2 SQIVND (reference sequence). V trimming: 6 bases; J trimming: 5 bases; junction bases outside the gene matches: 7. This CDR3 is built from 15 residues. The DNA for the CDR3 is TGTGCCAGTAGACAGCCGGGACAGGGCAATGAAAAACTGTTTTTT. Its translation is CASRQPGQGNEKLFF. Full variable domain (rest looked up from reference TRBV19 and TRBJ1-4): DGGITQSPKYLFRKEGQNVTLSCEQNLNHDAMYWYRQDPGQGLRLIYYSQIVNDFQKGDIAEGYSVSREKKESFPLTVTSAQKNPTAFYLCASRQPGQGNEKLFFGSGTQLSVL.

The rearrangement joins TRBV5-8 to TRBJ1-2; D not certain. In germline, CDR1 is SGHTS, CDR2 YDEGEE. V lost 4 bases and J lost 3, with 16 bases in between. This CDR3 has 15 residues. DNA of the CDR3: TGTGCCAGCAGCCCACCCTCAGCGGAGTACTATGGCTACACCTTC. Translating it yields CASSPPSAEYYGYTF. Drawing the rest from reference TRBV5-8 and TRBJ1-2, the complete variable domain is EAGVTQSPTHLIKTRGQQATLRCSPISGHTSVYWYQQALGLGLQFLLWYDEGEERNRGNFPPRFSGRQFPNYSSELNVNALELEDSALYLCASSPPSAEYYGYTFGSGTRLTVV.

The CDR3 DNA reads TGCGCCAGCAGCCAAGGCCTACAGGGAAGAAACACCTTC. This gives the protein CASSQGLQGRNTF. The chain uses TRBV4-3 and TRBJ1-2, with D tentatively TRBD1 (6 bases). V was pared by 1 base and J by 12 bases, with 15 bases between. CDR1 is LGHNA, CDR2 YSLEER, per germline. The length of the CDR3 is 13 residues.

This clone was found once. The rearrangement uses TRBV10-3 and TRBJ1-2; D perhaps matches TRBD1 (5 bases). V lost 7 bases and J lost 0, with 21 bases in between. Germline V lookup: CDR1 ENHRY, CDR2 SYGVKD. The length of the CDR3 is 17 residues. CDR3 in DNA: TGTGCCATCACCCGTGGGGGGGGGATACTGACTAACTATGGCTACACCTTC. As protein: CAITRGGGILTNYGYTF.

This chain joins TRBV5-1 and TRBJ2-2; the D gene is possibly TRBD2 (5 bases). Trimming took 4 bases from V and 4 from J, leaving 14 bases between them. This CDR3 contains 15 residues. Germline CDR1 SGHRS, CDR2 YFSETQ. CDR3 region: CASSASGSPTGELFF. In nucleotides, the CDR3 is TGCGCCAGCAGCGCCAGCGGATCTCCCACCGGGGAGCTGTTTTTT. Combining the CDR3 with reference TRBV5-1 and TRBJ2-2 gives the whole variable domain KAGVTQTPRYLIKTRGQQVTLSCSPISGHRSVSWYQQTPGQGLQFLFEYFSETQRNKGNFPGRFSGRQFSNSRSEMNVSTLELGDSALYLCASSASGSPTGELFFGEGSRLTVL.

The chain is built from TRBV6-5 and TRBJ1-5; unclear D gene. V lost 6 bases to trimming and J lost 5 bases, with 17 bases between them. This CDR3 contains 15 residues. Germline V gene data show CDR1 as MNHEY and CDR2 as SVGAGI. The DNA for the CDR3 is TGTGCCAGCAGACGGTTATATAATCAGGATCAGCCCCAGCATTTT. Residues: CASRRLYNQDQPQHF.